This paragraph reports one T cell receptor (beta chain). Its matching antigen is unknown. Second doses were pooled across both intervals (about 4 or about 12 weeks). J gave up 0 bases and V 4 bases, and 8 bases lay outside the gene matches. The CDR3 is made up of 17 amino acids. Germline V gene lookup returns CDR1 MNHEY and CDR2 SMNVEV (reference sequence). The sample belongs to a study of T cell responses to AZD1222 COVID-19 vaccine. Only in-frame clones appear in the TCRdb table, and some are missing; sequencing was by immunoSEQ multiplex PCR. Altogether approximately 82,000 clones are present, around nine tenths being singletons, with the ten largest covering roughly 3%. Points from the study as a whole: Females outnumbered males among donors, who were mostly white British; clonal diversity was possibly underestimated. Within unmutated variant regions lay the reported targets of nearly half of spike-specific TCRs. A rise in Spike-specific TCR breadth and depth followed two AZD1222 doses.

The clonotype comes from an adult who received the AZD1222 COVID-19 vaccine. The material sequenced was peripheral blood, taken 28 days after the second AZD1222 dose. This chain joins TRBV27 and TRBJ1-4; 7 bases fit TRBD1. In nucleotides, the CDR3 is TGTGCCAGCAGTTCTCGACTCAGGGGGTCAACTAATGAAAAACTGTTTTTT. It is translated as CASSSRLRGSTNEKLFF.